Below are 3 T cell receptor beta chains sequenced from a single sample in a study of metastatic and nonmetastatic thyroid tumors. Thyroid surgery was preceded by no treatment in any patient. TCRdb re-called the PCR reads with MiXCR. The sample carries some 33,000 clones, 21% recorded once. Sequencing was performed on tumor tissue. The receptors shown here come from a male donor with papillary thyroid cancer or a benign thyroid nodule (not recorded which). Some clones in this sample may be carry-over from other donors' samples.

The V gene is TRBV19, the J gene TRBJ1-1; no firm D call. Germline CDR1 reads LNHDA; CDR2 reads SQIVND (reference sequence). V was cut by 5 bases and J by 0 bases, with 10 bases left in between. The CDR3 runs to 14 residues. CDR3 nucleotides: TGTGCCAGTAGTCGCGGATTCATGAACACTGAAGCTTTCTTT. Translated: CASSRGFMNTEAFF.

The table lists this clone with a count of one. This chain connects TRBV20-1 to TRBJ1-6; D may be TRBD1 (5 bases). Trimming pared 3 bases from V and 8 bases from J, leaving 14 bases between. The CDR3 is 14 amino acids. Per germline, CDR1 DFQATT and CDR2 SNEGSKA (reference sequence). The CDR3: CSASMQGGYSPLHF. The CDR3 bases are TGCAGTGCTAGTATGCAGGGTGGGTATTCACCCCTCCACTTT.

Ten or more counts support this clone. This rearrangement joins TRBV7-2 to TRBJ1-2, with a tentative D call TRBD1 (5 bases). The V gene's germline CDR1 is SGHTA and CDR2 FQGNSA. V lost 3 bases and J 0 bases, leaving 20 bases between the germline ends. The CDR3 has 18 residues. In nucleotides, the CDR3 is TGTGCCAGCAGCTTCGCCTTTACAGGCTCTTCTACTAACTATGGCTACACCTTC. Translated, it gives CASSFAFTGSSTNYGYTF. The variable domain in full, completed from reference TRBV7-2 and TRBJ1-2, reads GAGVSQSPSNKVTEKGKDVELRCDPISGHTALYWYRQSLGQGLEFLIYFQGNSAPDKSGLPSDRFSAERTGGSVSTLTIQRTQQEDSAVYLCASSFAFTGSSTNYGYTFGSGTRLTVV.